These 22 T cell receptor beta chains share one sample of origin, sequenced in a study of T cell responses to AZD1222 COVID-19 vaccine. Assay used: immunoSEQ multiplex PCR; TCRdb lists only in-frame clones, some missing. Among approximately 200,000 clones listed, roughly 94% were seen once. Specimen: peripheral blood, collected 28 days after the second dose of the MenACWY control vaccine. The source of these receptors is an adult who received the MenACWY meningococcal vaccine as a control.

The chain combines TRBV28 with TRBJ2-1, with TRBD2 matching 7 bases. Unmatched junction bases numbered 4, after V lost 2 bases and J lost 0 bases. The germline CDR1 and CDR2 sequences are MDHEN and SYDVKM. The CDR3 loop spans 16 amino acids. The CDR3 DNA reads TGTGCCAGCAGTTTACGTGGGAGGGACTCCTACAATGAGCAGTTCTTC. Translated: CASSLRGRDSYNEQFF.

The CDR3 is CASSLGRGASYEQYF. Here the CDR3 DNA reads TGTGCCAGCAGCTTAGGGAGGGGAGCCTCCTACGAGCAGTACTTC. The V call is TRBV11-2, the J call TRBJ2-7, with D possibly matching TRBD2 (6 bases). The ends were cut back, 1 base at V and 0 bases at J, with 10 bases in the middle. In germline, CDR1 is SGHAT, CDR2 FQNNGV. The CDR3 extends over 15 amino acids. The full variable domain, its missing parts supplied by reference TRBV11-2 and TRBJ2-7, is EAGVAQSPRYKIIEKRQSVAFWCNPISGHATLYWYQQILGQGPKLLIQFQNNGVVDDSQLPKDRFSAERLKGVDSTLKIQPAKLEDSAVYLCASSLGRGASYEQYFGPGTRLTVT.

This clone has only one observation. The chain joins TRBV10-3 to TRBJ2-7, with a tentative D call TRBD2 (6 bases). This CDR3 is built from 14 residues. The V gene lost 10 bases and the J gene lost 4 bases, with 20 bases spanning the gap. Per the germline V gene, CDR1 is ENHRY and CDR2 is SYGVKD. The CDR3: CATSRAGGMYEQYF. DNA for the CDR3: TGTGCCACCTCCCGAGCGGGTGGGATGTACGAGCAGTACTTC.

Here the CDR3 DNA reads TGTGCCAGCAGTTTAGGCGGGGCTCACGAGCAGTACTTC. It specifies CASSLGGAHEQYF. This chain links TRBV28 with TRBJ2-7, with TRBD2 as a possible D gene (6 bases). The V and J ends lost 2 bases and 5 bases respectively, with 10 bases between them. The germline V gene encodes CDR1 MDHEN and CDR2 SYDVKM. The CDR3 extends over 13 amino acids.

The rearrangement joins TRBV5-1 to TRBJ2-3; D might be TRBD2 (6 bases). The germline gives CDR1 SGHRS, CDR2 YFSETQ. The CDR3 is made up of 15 amino acids. Trimming shortened V by 4 bases and J by 1 base, and 13 bases separated the two germline ends. The CDR3 reads CASSRDGEGTDTQYF. The CDR3 region has the DNA TGCGCCAGCAGCAGGGACGGGGAGGGCACAGATACGCAGTATTTT.

The V call is TRBV11-2, the J call TRBJ2-2; D unresolved. The V end lost 9 bases, the J end lost 7 bases, and 15 bases lay between the germline ends. The CDR3 runs 13 residues. Germline-derived CDR1 and CDR2 are SGHAT and FQNNGV. Here the CDR3 DNA reads TGTGCCAGTATAAACCCGACGGGCGGGGAGCTGTTTTTT. Its translation: CASINPTGGELFF.

J is TRBJ2-5 and V is TRBV11-2; D unclear. The germline V gene encodes CDR1 SGHAT and CDR2 FQNNGV. This CDR3 has 16 amino acids. The V end was cut by 5 bases, the J end by 2 bases, with 18 bases between. Written as DNA, the CDR3 is TGTGCCAGCAGCCCTTGGGCAGACAAATCTCAAGAGACCCAGTACTTC. Its protein product is CASSPWADKSQETQYF.

This clone is a singleton in its sample. This chain links TRBV9 with TRBJ1-5; D gene uncertain. Germline lookup yields CDR1 SGDLS and CDR2 YYNGEE. The CDR3 has 12 amino acids. V lost 0 bases and J lost 9, with 7 bases in between. CDR3 residues: CASSVGGGPQHF. CDR3 coding DNA: TGTGCCAGCAGCGTAGGAGGAGGGCCCCAGCATTTT.

This chain uses TRBV7-2 with TRBJ1-1; TRBD1 matches 7 bases. The CDR3 is made up of 19 amino acids. The trim removed 1 base at V and 1 base at J, leaving 15 bases unmatched. Germline V CDR1 and CDR2: SGHTA, FQGNSA. CDR3 protein: CASSLEQAGGMKANTEAFF. CDR3 in DNA: TGTGCCAGCAGCTTAGAGCAGGCAGGGGGTATGAAGGCGAACACTGAAGCTTTCTTT.

The V call is TRBV28, the J call TRBJ1-2; D call uncertain. The V gene lost 8 bases and the J gene lost 4 bases, with 8 bases spanning the gap. The germline CDR1 and CDR2 sequences are MDHEN and SYDVKM. CDR3 length equals 11 residues. The CDR3 protein is CASHSGYGYTF. In DNA form, the CDR3 reads TGTGCCAGCCACAGCGGCTATGGCTACACCTTC.

This clone was picked up one time. Additional DNA sequences in this sample encode the identical CDR3. V usage is TRBV9 and J usage is TRBJ2-5; 10 bases line up with TRBD2. Germline CDR1 reads SGDLS; CDR2 reads YYNGEE. CDR3 length: 15 residues. V lost 0 bases to trimming and J lost 5 bases; unmatched junction nucleotides: 4. Written as DNA, the CDR3 is TGTGCCAGCAGCGTAGGCCTAGCGGGAGTGGAGACCCAGTACTTC. Its protein is CASSVGLAGVETQYF.

The chain couples TRBV27 to TRBJ1-2; 9 bases match TRBD1. CDR1 and CDR2 (germline): MNHEY, SMNVEV (reference sequence). Trimming cost V 5 bases and J 4 bases; bases outside gene matches: 5. The length of the CDR3 is 14 residues. The CDR3 bases are TGTGCCAGCAGTCCGGGACAGGGCTTCTATGGCTACACCTTC. It encodes CASSPGQGFYGYTF.

J is TRBJ2-7 and V is TRBV9; possibly TRBD1 for D (6 bases). CDR3 size: 16 residues. Germline CDR1 SGDLS, CDR2 YYNGEE. Between the trimmed V and J ends, which lost 3 bases and 6 bases, there was a span of 22 bases. The CDR3 DNA reads as TGTGCCAGCAGCGCCGCCGGGACAACAGAATTTGGCGAGCAGTACTTC. Translation: CASSAAGTTEFGEQYF.

This chain links TRBV7-2 with TRBJ2-3, with TRBD1 matching over 9 bases. Germline CDR1 reads SGHTA; CDR2 reads FQGNSA. V shed 6 bases and J 2 bases; nucleotides not matched to a gene: 9. The CDR3 runs to 16 residues. DNA of the CDR3: TGTGCCAGCAGTCCCCCGGGACAGGGTCCCACAGATACGCAGTATTTT. This codes for CASSPPGQGPTDTQYF.

The chain links TRBV27 to TRBJ2-3, with 12 bases matching TRBD2. The ends lost 6 bases at V and 1 base at J; junction bases unmatched: 11. The V gene's germline CDR1 is MNHEY and CDR2 SMNVEV (reference sequence). CDR3 length equals 18 residues. For the CDR3, the DNA is TGTGCCAGCAGCCTACTAGCGGGGGGTGCCGGGGGCACAGATACGCAGTATTTT. Residues: CASSLLAGGAGGTDTQYF.

The chain links TRBV7-8 to TRBJ2-1; D possibly corresponds to TRBD2 (6 bases). Trimming cost V 6 bases and J 7 bases, with 19 bases left between them. Germline V lookup: CDR1 SGHVS, CDR2 FQNEAQ. The CDR3 is 15 residues long. In DNA, the CDR3 is TGTGCCAGCAGATCAGGACTACGCCCTTGGAATGAGCAGTTCTTC. Its protein is CASRSGLRPWNEQFF.

The chain recombines TRBV6-2 or TRBV6-3 with TRBJ1-5, with D unclear. In germline, CDR1 is MNHEY, CDR2 SVGEGT. The CDR3 consists of 15 residues. Trimming stripped 0 bases from V and 5 bases from J, with 11 bases between. CDR3 bases: TGTGCCAGCAGTTACTCACAGAACTCCCATCAGCCCCAGCATTTT. Translating it yields CASSYSQNSHQPQHF.

This clone was seen just once. This chain joins TRBV11-3 and TRBJ2-7; D assignment may be TRBD1 or TRBD2 (7 bases each). The length of the CDR3 is 14 residues. Trimming removed 5 bases at V and 4 bases at J, with 15 bases between. Looked up from germline, CDR1 is SGHNT and CDR2 is YENEEA. This CDR3 is CASSQGGAQYEQYF. The DNA of the CDR3 is TGTGCCAGCAGCCAGGGGGGGGCGCAATACGAGCAGTACTTC.

CDR3 DNA: TGTGCCAGCAGCTCTGACAGTCTACAAGAGACCCAGTACTTC. This gives the protein CASSSDSLQETQYF. The rearrangement uses TRBV5-4 and TRBJ2-5; a possible D gene is TRBD1 (5 bases). The V end was cut by 3 bases, the J end by 2 bases, with 11 bases between. The CDR3 is 14 residues long. Germline lookup yields CDR1 SGHNT and CDR2 YYREEE (reference sequence). Complete variable domain (other parts from reference TRBV5-4 and TRBJ2-5): ETGVTQSPTHLIKTRGQQVTLRCSSQSGHNTVSWYQQALGQGPQFIFQYYREEENGRGNFPPRFSGLQFPNYSSELNVNALELDDSALYLCASSSDSLQETQYFGPGTRLLVL.

About this clone itself: The conserved phenylalanine or tryptophan normally closing the CDR3 is absent here, so this likely arose from a read error. No DNA is shown, since the ends of the CDR3 on it are uncertain; the CDR3 is the one TCRdb lists. The chain carries TRBV24-1 and TRBJ1-2; the D segment call TRBD1 is taken from the table without a DNA check. A total of 10 residues make up the CDR3, ends included. Germline V gives CDR1 KGHDR, CDR2 SFDVKD. CDR3 sequence: CATSDWGHLC.

This clone was seen just once. V and J are TRBV19 and TRBJ2-1, with TRBD2 matching over 7 bases. Germline V gives CDR1 LNHDA, CDR2 SQIVND (reference sequence). V lost 9 bases, J lost 8 bases, and 19 bases stayed unmatched. The CDR3 totals 16 residues. CDR3 sequence: CASTSPAAGEVHEQFF. The DNA of the CDR3 is TGTGCCAGCACCTCCCCCGCTGCGGGAGAGGTGCATGAGCAGTTCTTC.

The chain is built from TRBV7-8 and TRBJ2-7, with a possible D match to TRBD1 (6 bases). CDR1 and CDR2 from the germline V gene are SGHVS and FQNEAQ. Trimming stripped 2 bases from V and 5 bases from J, with 13 bases between. The CDR3 totals 14 residues. The CDR3 DNA reads as TGTGCCAGCAGCTTAACCGACAGGAAGAACGAGCAGTACTTC. This encodes CASSLTDRKNEQYF.